This T cell receptor (beta chain) was sequenced in a study of vaccination and CD4 T cells after COVID-19. Study summary: Several convalescent cases were mild and one was severe, and all had been SARS-CoV-2 positive by nasal swab PCR. The peptides that stimulated the cells were overlapping spike peptides from SARS-CoV-2, HCoV-NL63, HCoV-OC43 and HCoV-229E.

The germline V gene has CDR1 SGHAT and CDR2 FQNNGV. CDR3 length: 13 amino acids. Between the trimmed V and J ends, which lost 0 bases and 10 bases, there was a span of 12 bases. Documented treatment: roughly 11-day PBMC culture with coronavirus spike peptide pools or control peptides (ViraFEST assay). Expansion of antigen-specific T cells with peptide pools by ViraFEST preceded sequencing of TCRs. The Oncomine TCR Beta short-read assay was applied to DNA of cultured CD4+ T cells. Using the QIAamp micro DNA kit, genomic DNA was extracted from the CD4+ T cells that had been cultured. TCRdb itself ran the PCR reads through MiXCR, one entry per CDR3 protein. The table records about 20,000 distinct CDR3 sequences, roughly 46% of them present only once. A word on this clonotype: Its cognate antigen is unknown.

The sequence came from a human donor who had recovered from COVID-19. The sequencing used CD4+ T cells from blood, cultured in vitro, collected after SARS-CoV-2 vaccination. The rearrangement uses TRBV11-2 and TRBJ1-1; the D is unclear. The CDR3 protein is CASSLESRVGAFF. For the CDR3, the DNA is TGTGCCAGCAGCTTAGAGAGTAGGGTCGGAGCTTTCTTT. The full variable domain, in which reference TRBV11-2 and TRBJ1-1 provide the parts outside the CDR3, is EAGVAQSPRYKIIEKRQSVAFWCNPISGHATLYWYQQILGQGPKLLIQFQNNGVVDDSQLPKDRFSAERLKGVDSTLKIQPAKLEDSAVYLCASSLESRVGAFFGQGTRLTVV.